Listed here are 6 T cell receptor beta chains from one sample, sequenced in a study of OX40 agonist ivuxolimab in advanced cancers. Assay: immunoSEQ multiplex PCR; the TCRdb copy retains only in-frame clones and omits some. The repertoire has nearly 60,000 clones, about 81% of them found once; the top ten carry about 0.74%. The material was CD4+ or CD8+ T cells sorted from blood, obtained in a trial of the OX40 agonist ivuxolimab. These receptor sequences come from an adult with an advanced solid tumor such as melanoma, head and neck, liver or kidney cancer.

This rearrangement joins TRBV28 to TRBJ2-7; D is possibly TRBD2 (6 bases). V was clipped by 3 bases and J by 0 bases, with 18 bases between them. The CDR3 covers 17 residues. CDR1 is MDHEN, CDR2 SYDVKM, per germline. The CDR3 nucleotides read TGTGCCAGCAGTTTTATTGGAGGAGGGGCCCCCTCCTACGAGCAGTACTTC. Encoded protein: CASSFIGGGAPSYEQYF.

The chain combines TRBV7-6 with TRBJ2-1, with unresolved D. V dropped 1 base and J dropped 1 base, with 17 bases sitting between them. There are 18 residues in the CDR3. In germline, CDR1 is SGHVS, CDR2 FNYEAQ. The CDR3 loop is CASSLVLELVNSYNEQFF. As DNA, the CDR3 is TGTGCCAGCAGCTTAGTCTTGGAGTTGGTAAATTCCTACAATGAGCAGTTCTTC.

This clone appeared a single time. The chain recombines TRBV28 with TRBJ2-5, with TRBD2 identical over 7 bases. The germline V gene has CDR1 MDHEN and CDR2 SYDVKM. The CDR3 length is 15 residues. The trim removed 2 bases at V and 4 bases at J, leaving 7 bases unmatched. CDR3 in DNA: TGTGCCAGCAGTTTAGGAGGAGCGGGGACAGAGACCCAGTACTTC. It yields the protein CASSLGGAGTETQYF.

This clone was counted a few times. V usage is TRBV18 and J usage is TRBJ1-1; possibly TRBD1 for D (6 bases). Germline V gene sequence: CDR1 KGHSH, CDR2 LQKENI. V was clipped by 3 bases and J by 1 base, with 15 bases between them. The CDR3 consists of 16 residues. The CDR3 sequence: CASSPIGGGSNTEAFF. CDR3 in DNA: TGTGCCAGCTCACCTATCGGTGGGGGCTCGAACACTGAAGCTTTCTTT.

The J gene is TRBJ2-5, the V gene TRBV19; 8 bases fit TRBD1. Germline V lookup: CDR1 LNHDA, CDR2 SQIVND (reference sequence). Unmatched junction bases numbered 7, after V lost 4 bases and J lost 3 bases. The CDR3 is 15 residues long. The CDR3 DNA sequence: TGTGCCAGTAGTACCCCCTGGACAGGGAAAGAGACCCAGTACTTC. It yields the protein CASSTPWTGKETQYF.

The V call is TRBV6-5, the J call TRBJ2-1; D is unclear. Germline V gives CDR1 MNHEY, CDR2 SVGAGI. With 4 bases removed from V and 4 bases from J, the gap between germline ends came to 11 bases. The CDR3 covers 14 residues. CDR3 residues: CASSSYGDYNEQFF. The CDR3 DNA reads as TGTGCCAGCAGTTCATACGGAGATTACAATGAGCAGTTCTTC.